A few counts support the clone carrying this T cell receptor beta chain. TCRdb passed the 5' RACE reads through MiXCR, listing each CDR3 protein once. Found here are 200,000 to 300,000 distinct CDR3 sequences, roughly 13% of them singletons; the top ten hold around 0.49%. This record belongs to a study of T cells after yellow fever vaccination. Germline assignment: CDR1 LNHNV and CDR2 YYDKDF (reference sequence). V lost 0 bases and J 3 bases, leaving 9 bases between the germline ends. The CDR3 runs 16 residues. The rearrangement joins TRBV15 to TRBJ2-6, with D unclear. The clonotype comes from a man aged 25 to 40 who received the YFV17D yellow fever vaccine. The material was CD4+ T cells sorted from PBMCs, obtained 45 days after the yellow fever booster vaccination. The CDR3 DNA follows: TGTGCCACCAGCAGAGATCCAAGGAGTGGGGCCAACGTCCTGACTTTC. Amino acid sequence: CATSRDPRSGANVLTF. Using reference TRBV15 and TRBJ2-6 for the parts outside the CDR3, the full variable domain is DAMVIQNPRYQVTQFGKPVTLSCSQTLNHNVMYWYQQKSSQAPKLLFHYYDKDFNNEADTPDNFQSRRPNTSFCFLDIRSPGLGDTAMYLCATSRDPRSGANVLTFGAGSRLTVL.